This entry is about one TCR beta chain. This clone was seen a single time. Its specific antigen is unknown. Base quality data are lacking; no much larger clone is found one base away. The CDR3 starts with the cysteine, ends with the phenylalanine, and has 15 residues. The DNA shown is the 45-base CDR3, in frame from base 1. CDR1 and CDR2 were assigned from the germline V gene (reference sequence) as LNHDA and SQIVND. Here V drops 11 bases and J drops 8 bases, and the junction holds 17 bases not matched to any gene. The sample originates from a study of blood T cell repertoires in COVID-19 (dated by TCRdb to about 2020). Regarding the research as a whole: Collaborator samples came from the United States, Italy and Spain and covered acute and convalescent phases of COVID-19. Subjects who had been exposed to COVID-19, were actively infected with it, or had recovered from it provided the deeply sampled blood TCRbeta repertoires that made up the dataset. Where HLA class I and class II types were available, the types were taken from metadata supplied by the sample provider, not from assay-based typing. The prospective study material was composed of cDNA or gDNA derived from T cells, B-cell-depleted T cells, or PBMCs. A de-identified subject ID, COVID-19 status, age in years and sex were almost always included in the sample metadata. Samples came from the ongoing ImmuneRACE study (first 160 participants) plus 1,254 subjects from 6 global collaborators. The repertoires were made available in a free public database intended to serve as a resource for research on the immune response to SARS-CoV-2. Study-level results and caveats: The amount of clinical and demographic metadata varied by source and participant and was provided uncurated.

TCRbeta CDR3 regions were amplified from genomic DNA using the immunoSEQ Assay, a bias-controlled multiplex PCR. In the authors' own workflow: The number of nucleated cells in each sample was estimated from the amplification of reference gene primers within the assay. To quantify the absolute abundance of each unique TCRbeta CDR3 rearrangement, sequence reads were collapsed and filtered. For each sample, productive Simpson clonality was calculated by taking the square root of Simpson's diversity index across productive rearrangements. Held by TCRdb, this immuneACCESS table contains in-frame sequences only and omits some clones. Under half of the omission traces to an unresolved V gene where checked; the cause of the rest is unknown. V and J calls and clone size are as listed in that table; D and trimming were resolved from the DNA. The table for this sample lists some 300,000 clones; 90% of them were counted only once. About 4% of the sample goes to the ten largest clones.

Participants in the prospective study were enrolled through a virtual design, were aged 18 to 89 years, and lived in roughly 24 United States geographic areas. Cohort assignment in the prospective study relied on participant-reported clinical history from a screening survey and a study questionnaire. Exposed participants were defined as having been in contact with someone with a PCR-confirmed or clinician-diagnosed COVID-19 case within 2 weeks of study entry. Mobile phlebotomists in the prospective study collected whole blood, serum and a nasopharyngeal or oropharyngeal swab from every participant. Prospective study participants could optionally give additional blood draws and questionnaires over an approximately 2-month period. Prospective study blood samples were shipped either frozen or at room temperature before DNA extraction.

The sequence was obtained from a woman aged 25-40 years who had been exposed to COVID-19. This chain joins TRBV19 to TRBJ2-1, and TRBD1 aligns with 8 junction nucleotides. Source material: PBMCs or T cells enriched from blood (not recorded which). The bases are TGTGCCTCCGGCCGACGACAGGGGCGGTCGCATGAGCAGTTCTTC. The resulting protein is CASGRRQGRSHEQFF.